This paragraph reports one T cell receptor beta chain. This specimen belongs to a study of blood T cell repertoires in COVID-19. Study overall: Both acute and convalescent COVID-19 samples were obtained from the United States, Italy and Spain.

V was pared by 2 bases and J by 6 bases, with 10 bases between. From germline, CDR1 is SGHTA and CDR2 FQGTGA. The CDR3 extends over 14 amino acids. Adults between about 18 and 95 years of age took part from about two dozen US areas. Allocation to cohorts depended on clinical history reported by the participants. Clones were read by immunoSEQ multiplex PCR, and TCRdb kept only the in-frame ones, dropping some. The top ten clones hold around 3.1% of a sample with around 270,000 clones, roughly 88% of them seen once. The gene calls are TRBV7-3 and TRBJ2-2; D possibly corresponds to TRBD1 (5 bases). The TCR was taken from a woman in her thirties or forties who had been exposed to COVID-19. The material sequenced was PBMCs or T cells enriched from blood (not recorded which). CDR3 sequence reads: CASSLQGPPGELFF. The CDR3 DNA reads as TGTGCCAGCAGCTTACAGGGTCCGCCCGGGGAGCTGTTTTTT.